The TCR beta chain described here comes from a study of CD8+ T cells in alopecia areata. Reverse transcription of extracted RNA yielded cDNA, which provided the sequencing template. The protocol was immunoSEQ multiplex PCR, while the TCRdb copy is restricted to in-frame clones and leaves out a portion. Of fewer than 200,000 clones in the sample, just under 60% were seen once. The germline gives CDR1 KGHSH, CDR2 LQKENI. There are 14 residues in the CDR3. Unmatched junction bases numbered 3, after V lost 3 bases and J lost 3 bases. Study results and caveats: Between patients, shared TCR sequences were less clear than in mice. This was possibly due in part to HLA diversity in the patient population.

Note on this clone: Its target is unknown.

This TCR derives from a human donor with alopecia areata. The sample here was CD4+ T cells sorted from blood, taken at week 0. V is TRBV18 and J is TRBJ2-7; 9 nucleotides match TRBD1. CDR3 protein: CASSPVDRGYEQYF. CDR3 DNA sequence: TGTGCCAGCTCACCTGTGGACAGGGGCTACGAGCAGTACTTC.